This is a list of T cell receptor beta chains from one sample in a study of blood T cell repertoires in COVID-19. The repertoire was sequenced with immunoSEQ multiplex PCR; TCRdb's copy has only in-frame clones and lacks some. Of roughly 290,000 clones listed, around 85% are singletons. The sample was peripheral blood. These TCRs come from a woman aged 30 to 39 who had recovered from COVID-19. Each CDR3 is given with its conserved first and last residue. A D gene is named only where the DNA matches it firmly. Size is omitted from some rows. Given values are once, few, many or a class for expanded clones.

J,V,size,D,DNA,CDR3
TRBJ1-6,TRBV12-2,-,-,TGTGCAAGTCGCTTAGCGTGTCTGTATAATTCACCCCTCCACTTT,CASRLACLYNSPLHF
TRBJ2-5,TRBV19,-,-,TGTGCCAGTAGTATGTATATTCGAGAGACCCAGTACTTC,CASSMYIRETQYF
TRBJ1-4,TRBV25-1,-,TRBD1,TGTGCCAGCGGGCAGGGGGCCCTTAATGAAAAACTGTTTTTT,CASGQGALNEKLFF
TRBJ1-1,TRBV27,-,-,TGTGCCAGCAGTTTATCGGGACTTAACACTGAAGCTTTCTTT,CASSLSGLNTEAFF
TRBJ1-5,TRBV6-5,many,-,TGTGCCAGCACCTCAAGAGCGGATCTTAATCAGCCCCAGCATTTT,CASTSRADLNQPQHF
TRBJ1-5,TRBV27,-,-,TGTGCCAGCGGACAAACCTATAGCAATCAGCCCCAGCATTTT,CASGQTYSNQPQHF
TRBJ1-5,TRBV4-1,few,TRBD1,TGCGCCAGCAGCCAAGCCGCCAGGGGGCGAGGACAGCCCCAGCATTTT,CASSQAARGRGQPQHF
TRBJ2-7,TRBV28,few,TRBD1,TGTGCCAGCACGGACAGGGACTACGAGCAGTACTTC,CASTDRDYEQYF
TRBJ2-7,TRBV21-1,-,-,TGTGCCAGCAACGAAAAGCGGGAGGTCATCCACGAGCAGTACTTC,CASNEKREVIHEQYF
TRBJ2-1,TRBV28,-,TRBD2,TGTGCCAGCAGCTTCCCGGGACTAGCGGGAGTTGAGCAGTTCTTC,CASSFPGLAGVEQFF
TRBJ2-1,TRBV7-9,-,-,TGTGCCAGCAGCTTAGGTGAGACAACGAAGTTCTTC,CASSLGETTKFF
TRBJ2-5,TRBV18,-,TRBD2,TGTGCCAGCTCACCATCGGGACTAGCGGGGGGCCAAGAGACCCAGTACTTC,CASSPSGLAGGQETQYF
TRBJ2-7,TRBV6-1,-,TRBD1,TGTGCCAGCAGTGAACCGGGACAGGGGCACTACGAGCAGTACTTC,CASSEPGQGHYEQYF
TRBJ2-5,TRBV5-6,-,TRBD1,TGTGCCAGCAGCTGGGGACAGGGGTGGGAGACCCAGTACTTC,CASSWGQGWETQYF
TRBJ2-3,TRBV5-5,-,TRBD2,TGTGCCAGCAGCTCATCAGCCGCGGGGGTAATCGCTAGCACAGATACGCAGTATTTT,CASSSSAAGVIASTDTQYF
TRBJ1-2,TRBV6-5,-,-,TGTGCCAGCAGTTACCTCCCCGTGTCCAACTATGGCTACACCTTC,CASSYLPVSNYGYTF
TRBJ1-5,TRBV14,-,-,TGTGCCAGTGCGAAAAAGACAGAAAGCAATCAGCCCCAGCATTTT,CASAKKTESNQPQHF
TRBJ2-7,TRBV27,-,-,TGTGCCAGCAGACGCCGAGGGACTGAAGCACCCTCCTACGAGCAGTACTTC,CASRRRGTEAPSYEQYF
TRBJ2-7,TRBV9,-,TRBD1,TGTGCCAGCAGCGTAGGGGGGGACAGGACTTACGAGCAGTACTTC,CASSVGGDRTYEQYF
TRBJ2-5,TRBV2,-,TRBD2,TGTGCCAGCAGTTCCGGGACTAGAGGCGAGACCCAGTACTTC,CASSSGTRGETQYF
TRBJ2-2,TRBV3-1/TRBV3-2,-,-,TGTGCCAGCAGCCAAGGAGTGTCGGGACTCGGGGAGCTGTTTTTT,CASSQGVSGLGELFF
TRBJ2-2,TRBV2,-,-,TGTGCCAGCAGCCAGGAAACGAGCGGGGAGCTGTTTTTT,CASSQETSGELFF
TRBJ2-7,TRBV2,-,TRBD1,TGTGCCAGCAGTGTCGACAGGGCCGAGCAGTACTTC,CASSVDRAEQYF
TRBJ1-2,TRBV12-3/TRBV12-4,-,-,TGTGCCAGCAGTGCCCGGCGGCTCTATGGCTACACCTTC,CASSARRLYGYTF
TRBJ1-5,TRBV6-5,-,TRBD1,TGTGCCAGCAGCCGGGGACAGGGCTATCAGCCCCAGCATTTT,CASSRGQGYQPQHF
TRBJ2-1,TRBV3-1/TRBV3-2,-,TRBD2,TGTGCCAGCAGCCAAGACAAACTAGCGGGGAGAAATGAGCAGTTCTTC,CASSQDKLAGRNEQFF
TRBJ1-4,TRBV19,-,-,TGTGCCAGTAGTATCGCAGCAACTAATGAAAAACTGTTTTTT,CASSIAATNEKLFF
TRBJ2-7,TRBV28,few,TRBD2,TGTGCCAGCAGGAGGCCTAGCGGGAGTGGCGAGCAGTACTTC,CASRRPSGSGEQYF
TRBJ1-1,TRBV5-4,-,-,TGTGCCAGCAGCTCGACAGATATGAACACTGAAGCTTTCTTT,CASSSTDMNTEAFF
TRBJ2-7,TRBV28,-,-,TGTGCCAGCAGTTTAAGGGGGGGCGACGAGCAGTACTTC,CASSLRGGDEQYF
TRBJ1-2,TRBV4-2,few,-,TGTGCCAGCAGCCAAGGTGCGGGGACCGCCGGGTATGGCTACACCTTC,CASSQGAGTAGYGYTF
TRBJ1-1,TRBV11-2,-,-,TGTGCCAGCAGCTTAGTCGCGAACAGGAACACTGAAGCTTTCTTT,CASSLVANRNTEAFF
TRBJ1-5,TRBV12-3/TRBV12-4,-,TRBD1,TGTGCCAGCACCGTCGACAGGGGTCAGCCCCAGCATTTT,CASTVDRGQPQHF
TRBJ2-3,TRBV5-4,-,-,TGTGCCAGCAGCCCTGGGGAGGGACAACCCACAGATACGCAGTATTTT,CASSPGEGQPTDTQYF
TRBJ2-7,TRBV7-7,-,TRBD2,TGTGCTAGCAGCTTAAGCCGGGGGACTAGCGGGAGGTACGAGCAGTACTTC,CASSLSRGTSGRYEQYF
TRBJ2-2,TRBV5-6,-,-,TGTGCCAGCAGCTTGTACACGCGGGACACCGGGGAGCTGTTTTTT,CASSLYTRDTGELFF
TRBJ2-1,TRBV6-2/TRBV6-3,-,-,TGTGCCAGCAGTTCCGCGGGTAAGAACAATGAGCAGTTCTTC,CASSSAGKNNEQFF
TRBJ1-4,TRBV29-1,-,-,TGCAGCGTAACGGTTAATGAAAAACTGTTTTTT,CSVTVNEKLFF
TRBJ2-1,TRBV6-6,-,TRBD1,TGTGCCAGCAGTAAACAGGGGGGCCCCTACAATGAGCAGTTCTTC,CASSKQGGPYNEQFF
TRBJ2-7,TRBV5-1,-,-,TGCGCCAGCAGCCTGGACGACCCTAGGTACGAGCAGTACTTC,CASSLDDPRYEQYF
TRBJ2-7,TRBV7-2,-,-,TGTGCCAGCAGCTTAGTTAGTACAGACTACTACGAGCAGTACTTC,CASSLVSTDYYEQYF
TRBJ1-6,TRBV19,once,-,TGTGCCAGTAGTACGACGACAGGTAATCCCCTCCACTTT,CASSTTTGNPLHF
TRBJ2-1,TRBV9,-,-,TGTGCCAGCAGCGTAGCGGGTCAGAACAATGAGCAGTTCTTC,CASSVAGQNNEQFF
TRBJ2-2,TRBV6-5,-,TRBD2,TGTGCCAGCAGAGGACTAGCGGGTTACACCGGGGAGCTGTTTTTT,CASRGLAGYTGELFF
TRBJ2-7,TRBV12-3/TRBV12-4,-,TRBD1,TGTGCCAGCAGTTCCTGGACAGGGGGCGAGCAGTACTTC,CASSSWTGGEQYF
TRBJ2-2,TRBV6-1,-,-,TGTGCCAGCAGTGAATTGAGTACCGGGGAGCTGTTTTTT,CASSELSTGELFF
TRBJ2-7,TRBV12-3/TRBV12-4,-,-,TGTGCCAGCAGTTTTAACAGAGTTTACGAGCAGTACTTC,CASSFNRVYEQYF
TRBJ2-2,TRBV19,-,-,TGTGCCAGTAGTACCGGCGCAGGGTGGGTCGGGGAGCTGTTTTTT,CASSTGAGWVGELFF
TRBJ2-5,TRBV5-1,-,TRBD1,TGCGCCAGCAGCCCCCAGGGGGCGGGGCAAGAGACCCAGTACTTC,CASSPQGAGQETQYF
TRBJ2-7,TRBV21-1,-,-,TGTGCCAGCCCGGTAGAAGCGGGAGGGCTCTACGAGCAGTACTTC,CASPVEAGGLYEQYF
TRBJ2-1,TRBV30,few,TRBD2,TGTGCCTGGAGTGTCCCCCTGACGGGGGGGCTTTACAATGAGCAGTTCTTC,CAWSVPLTGGLYNEQFF
TRBJ2-1,TRBV5-6,-,TRBD1,TGTGCCAGCAGCGGACAGGGGGATGGTGAGCAGTTCTTC,CASSGQGDGEQFF
TRBJ1-6,TRBV28,few,-,TGTGCCCACCGGACCGGGAGCTCCTATAATTCACCCCTCCACTTT,CAHRTGSSYNSPLHF
TRBJ2-2,TRBV14,-,TRBD1,TGTGCCAGCAGCCCTACAGGGGTTTACACCGGGGAGCTGTTTTTT,CASSPTGVYTGELFF
TRBJ1-2,TRBV29-1,once,-,TGCAGCATCCCGACCGGGGTCCCCCATAGTTTGAATCCGGCCCTCGGCTACACCTTC,CSIPTGVPHSLNPALGYTF
TRBJ1-1,TRBV2,-,TRBD1,TGTGCCAGCAGTGGACAGGGGGGAACTGAAGCTTTCTTT,CASSGQGGTEAFF
TRBJ2-2,TRBV25-1,-,TRBD1,TGTGCCAGCAGTGAAGTGAGGGGGCCCGGGGAGCTGTTTTTT,CASSEVRGPGELFF
TRBJ2-6,TRBV21-1,-,-,TGTGCCAGCAGCAAAAAGCCAGGACAGACTTCCTCTGGGGCCAACGTCCTGACTTTC,CASSKKPGQTSSGANVLTF
TRBJ1-6,TRBV4-1,-,TRBD1,TGCGCCAGCTTTCTCCGCCGGGACAGGGGTATATCACCCCTCCACTTT,CASFLRRDRGISPLHF